Below are 8 T cell receptor beta chains sequenced from a single sample in a study of blood T cell repertoires in COVID-19. Using immunoSEQ multiplex PCR, the repertoire was profiled, and TCRdb retains in-frame clones only, with some absent. The table lists about 100,000 clones, roughly 80% of them singletons. Specimen: peripheral blood. The receptor set was obtained from a man aged 50-59 years with active or convalescent COVID-19.

The chain joins TRBV9 to TRBJ2-7, with a possible D match to TRBD1 (5 bases). The length of the CDR3 is 14 residues. In germline, CDR1 is SGDLS, CDR2 YYNGEE. V dropped 4 bases and J dropped 3 bases, with 14 bases sitting between them. The CDR3 DNA follows: TGTGCCAGCAGCACGCAGGGCTTCGGCTACGAGCAGTACTTC. The encoded protein is CASSTQGFGYEQYF.

The chain employs TRBV30 and TRBJ1-4; D is unclear. Germline assignment: CDR1 GTSNPN and CDR2 SVGIG (reference sequence). Trimming pared 1 base from V and 10 bases from J, leaving 19 bases between. The CDR3 is made up of 15 amino acids. The CDR3 nucleotides are TGTGCCTGGAGTGACCCAGGACGCCGACTAGGAAAACTGTTTTTT. Translating gives CAWSDPGRRLGKLFF.

The CDR3 DNA sequence: TGTGCCAGCAGCCAAGGGCTGGGACAGATGAACACTGAAGCTTTCTTT. It specifies CASSQGLGQMNTEAFF. V gene TRBV3-1 (or the pseudogene TRBV3-2) combines with J gene TRBJ1-1; 7 bases are a match to TRBD1. With V trimmed by 1 base and J by 0 bases, 5 bases remained unmatched. The CDR3 has 16 amino acids. Per germline, CDR1 LGHDT and CDR2 YNNKEL (reference sequence).

This chain joins TRBV5-4 and TRBJ1-2; 7 bases agree with TRBD1. Germline V CDR1 and CDR2: SGHNT, YYREEE (reference sequence). The V segment lost 3 bases and the J segment 2 bases; nucleotides outside the gene matches: 4. CDR3 length: 14 amino acids. The chain's CDR3 is CASSSNRGNYGYTF. The CDR3 DNA is TGTGCCAGCAGCTCAAACAGGGGAAACTATGGCTACACCTTC.

The V call is TRBV28, the J call TRBJ2-1, with D perhaps matching TRBD1 (5 bases). V was trimmed by 2 bases and J by 6 bases, leaving 8 bases between them. This CDR3 spans 13 amino acids. Germline V gene data show CDR1 as MDHEN and CDR2 as SYDVKM. The CDR3 region is CASSLTGGNEQFF. CDR3 nucleotide sequence: TGTGCCAGCAGTTTAACAGGCGGCAATGAGCAGTTCTTC.

V usage is TRBV11-3 and J usage is TRBJ2-7, with 7 bases identical to TRBD1. Germline CDR1 and CDR2: SGHNT and YENEEA. This CDR3 is 14 amino acids long. The J segment lost 2 bases and the V segment lost 6 bases, leaving 7 bases of the junction unmatched. CDR3 DNA: TGTGCCAGCAGACCGACAGGGAGTCCCTACGAGCAGTACTTC. Translating it yields CASRPTGSPYEQYF.

The chain has TRBV6-5 and TRBJ1-2; no reliable D call. There are 14 residues in the CDR3. Trimming shortened V by 2 bases and J by 2 bases, and 9 bases separated the two germline ends. Per the germline V gene, CDR1 is MNHEY and CDR2 is SVGAGI. Here the CDR3 DNA reads TGTGCCAGCAGTTACCTCGACAAGAACTATGGCTACACCTTC. Its protein product is CASSYLDKNYGYTF.

Only a few counts were recorded for this clone. The chain employs TRBV27 and TRBJ1-3; D may be TRBD1 (5 bases). Per the germline V gene, CDR1 is MNHEY and CDR2 is SMNVEV (reference sequence). The CDR3 extends over 15 amino acids. Trimming took off 1 base at V and 1 base at J, with 8 bases between the two ends. In nucleotides, the CDR3 is TGTGCCAGCAGTTTATACTCAGGGTCTGGAAACACCATATATTTT. This translates into CASSLYSGSGNTIYF.